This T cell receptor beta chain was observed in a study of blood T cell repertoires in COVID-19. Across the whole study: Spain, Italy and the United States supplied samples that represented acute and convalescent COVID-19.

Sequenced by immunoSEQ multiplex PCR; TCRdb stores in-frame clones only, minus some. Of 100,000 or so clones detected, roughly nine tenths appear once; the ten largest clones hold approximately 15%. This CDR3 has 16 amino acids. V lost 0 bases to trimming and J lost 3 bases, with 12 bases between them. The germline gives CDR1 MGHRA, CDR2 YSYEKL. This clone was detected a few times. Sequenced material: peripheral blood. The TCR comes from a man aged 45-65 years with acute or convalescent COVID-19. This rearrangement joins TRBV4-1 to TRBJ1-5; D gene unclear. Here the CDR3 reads CASSQDSGTINQPQHF. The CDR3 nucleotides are TGCGCCAGCAGCCAAGATTCGGGAACAATCAATCAGCCCCAGCATTTT.